These 12 T cell receptor beta chains share one sample of origin, sequenced in a study of early T cells in non-severe SARS-CoV-2 infection. TCRdb redid the calling of the 5' RACE reads with MiXCR, one entry per CDR3 protein. The sample includes around 19,000 distinct CDR3 sequences, approximately 4.8% of them seen just once. The source material was whole blood. The receptors were gathered from an adult who was a healthcare worker with PCR-confirmed SARS-CoV-2 infection or an uninfected control (not recorded which).

The table lists this clonotype with many counts. The chain links TRBV7-9 to TRBJ2-3; D may be TRBD2 (6 bases). Trimming took off 5 bases at V and 0 bases at J, with 9 bases between the two ends. In germline, CDR1 is SEHNR, CDR2 FQNEAQ (reference sequence). The length of the CDR3 is 14 residues. The DNA for the CDR3 is TGTGCCAGCAGCATGGGACTTAGCACAGATACGCAGTATTTT. Its translation: CASSMGLSTDTQYF.

This clonotype occurred many times. The CDR3 nucleotides read TGTGCCACCATACCCGACAGCGTCTCTGGAAACACCATATATTTT. This codes for CATIPDSVSGNTIYF. The V gene is TRBV6-6, the J gene TRBJ1-3, with a possible D match to TRBD1 (5 bases). CDR3 length equals 15 residues. Trimming took off 10 bases at V and 0 bases at J, with 16 bases between the two ends. Germline lookup yields CDR1 MNHNY and CDR2 SVGAGI (reference sequence).

In its sample, this clonotype was seen a few times. The rearrangement uses TRBV7-8 and TRBJ2-3, with D possibly being TRBD1 (5 bases). Germline CDR1 reads SGHVS; CDR2 reads FQNEAQ. Trimming cost V 3 bases and J 3 bases, with 10 bases left between them. The CDR3 has 14 amino acids. CDR3 DNA sequence: TGTGCCAGCAGCTTGGGGCTAGATACAGATACGCAGTATTTT. This encodes CASSLGLDTDTQYF.

There are a few counts of this clonotype. Here the CDR3 DNA reads TGTGCCAGCAGTTACTCTAGGGTGAACACTGAAGCTTTCTTT. Amino acids: CASSYSRVNTEAFF. The chain employs TRBV6-5 and TRBJ1-1; D gene uncertain. Trimming stripped 0 bases from V and 0 bases from J, with 5 bases between. CDR3 length equals 14 residues. The germline gives CDR1 MNHEY, CDR2 SVGAGI.

The chain is built from TRBV2 and TRBJ1-6; no definite D call. Trimming took off 3 bases at V and 11 bases at J, with 8 bases between the two ends. Germline CDR1 reads SNHLY; CDR2 reads FYNNEI. This CDR3 region has 12 residues. CDR3 nucleotides: TGTGCCAGCAGTGACTTGGGGACACCCCTCCACTTT. Its translation: CASSDLGTPLHF.

In this sample, this clonotype turned up a few times. The chain links TRBV6-5 to TRBJ2-7; D is uncertain. The germline V gene encodes CDR1 MNHEY and CDR2 SVGAGI. There are 15 residues in the CDR3. The V end lost 6 bases, the J end lost 6 bases, and 21 bases lay between the germline ends. CDR3 DNA sequence: TGTGCCAGCAGCCCCTCCCGGAACAATTGGCGCGAGCAGTACTTC. It codes for CASSPSRNNWREQYF.

Only a few counts were recorded for this clonotype. The CDR3 protein is CASSPRTGGYTGELFF. The CDR3 nucleotides read TGTGCCAGCAGCCCTCGAACAGGGGGCTACACCGGGGAGCTGTTTTTT. V usage is TRBV7-9 and J usage is TRBJ2-2; 9 bases are a match to TRBD1. CDR1 is SEHNR and CDR2 is FQNEAQ in the germline V gene (reference sequence). The CDR3 consists of 16 residues. The ends lost 5 bases at V and 3 bases at J; junction bases unmatched: 7.

This clonotype occurred a few times. The chain couples TRBV5-4 to TRBJ2-7; D not resolved. Germline V gene sequence: CDR1 SGHNT, CDR2 YYREEE (reference sequence). The CDR3 extends over 13 amino acids. Between the trimmed V and J ends, which lost 0 bases and 3 bases, there was a span of 7 bases. The CDR3 here is CASSLDNNYEQYF. In DNA, the CDR3 is TGTGCCAGCAGCTTGGATAACAACTACGAGCAGTACTTC.

This clonotype is medium-sized in the sample. The J gene is TRBJ1-5, the V gene TRBV20-1; D is unclear. Trimming shortened V by 0 bases and J by 3 bases, and 12 bases separated the two germline ends. The CDR3 contains 15 residues. Germline loops: CDR1 DFQATT, CDR2 SNEGSKA (reference sequence). This CDR3 is CSARDLMGDNQPQHF. The CDR3 region has the DNA TGCAGTGCTAGAGATTTAATGGGAGACAATCAGCCCCAGCATTTT.

In the case of this clonotype: The junction and the germline gene differ at one end; a read error may be behind it. The chain couples TRBV12-3 or TRBV12-4 to TRBJ2-2; D might be TRBD1 (6 bases). This CDR3 contains 18 residues. The CDR3 reads CASSLSRDILSRTGELFF. In nucleotides, the CDR3 is TGTGCCAGCAGTTTGAGCCGGGACATACTAAGTCGCACCGGGGAGCTATTTTTT.

This clonotype was recorded a few times. This chain joins TRBV28 and TRBJ2-6, with 8 bases that match TRBD1. The V gene end was trimmed by 1 base and the J gene end by 0 bases; junction bases not matched to a gene: 5. The CDR3 runs 18 residues. Germline V CDR1 and CDR2: MDHEN, SYDVKM. CDR3 coding DNA: TGTGCCAGCAGTTTATCCGGGACAGGACCCTCTGGGGCCAACGTCCTGACTTTC. This encodes CASSLSGTGPSGANVLTF.

This clonotype was seen more than once but under ten times. The rearrangement uses TRBV20-1 and TRBJ2-5, with 8 bases matching TRBD2. Germline values: CDR1 DFQATT, CDR2 SNEGSKA (reference sequence). V shed 4 bases, J shed 1 base, and the junction held 5 bases outside the gene matches. This CDR3 is 14 amino acids long. In DNA form, the CDR3 reads TGCAGTGCTAACTTAGGACTAGCCCAAGAGACCCAGTACTTC. This sequence encodes CSANLGLAQETQYF.